The next 25 T cell receptor beta chains were all read from a single sample in a study of T cells in Graves' hyperthyroidism and ophthalmopathy (dated by TCRdb to about 2019). The library was generated by multiplex PCR. The sequencer was an Illumina HiSeq 2000. Amplification of TCR beta CDR3 regions was carried out from RNA transcripts. For the first round of RT-PCR on the TCR CDR3, the HTBI primer set was used together with the Qiagen OneStep RT-PCR kit. The public reads were run again by TCRdb, first through fastp at Q25 and then through MiXCR, and only productive beta chains were kept. Duplicate CDR3 protein sequences are folded into a single record with the most common DNA and genes. Within this sample are about 610,000 distinct CDR3 sequences, with just over 45% of them counted one time only. About 8% of the sample goes to the ten largest clones. Source material: peripheral blood or thyroid tissue (not recorded which). The receptors come from a woman between 18 and 30 years old with Graves' hyperthyroidism.

Ten or more counts support this clonotype. The chain has TRBV5-4 and TRBJ1-2, with D unresolved. This CDR3 is built from 14 residues. CDR1 SGHNT and CDR2 YYREEE come from the germline V gene (reference sequence). The V and J ends lost 1 base and 5 bases respectively, with 12 bases between them. CDR3: CASSLLPTAYGYTF. The CDR3 DNA reads as TGTGCCAGCAGCTTGCTCCCGACCGCTTATGGCTACACCTTC.

Ten or more counts support this clonotype. This chain connects TRBV7-9 to TRBJ2-7; the D is unclear. The V gene lost 5 bases and the J gene lost 0 bases, with 14 bases spanning the gap. CDR1 is SEHNR and CDR2 is FQNEAQ in the germline V gene (reference sequence). This CDR3 spans 15 amino acids. The CDR3 spells CASSASPESSYEQYF. The CDR3 nucleotides read TGTGCCAGCAGCGCGTCTCCGGAAAGCTCCTACGAGCAGTACTTC.

This sequence joins TRBV7-9 and TRBJ2-5, with TRBD1 matching over 7 bases. V dropped 3 bases and J dropped 5; count of bases not matched to a gene: 3. The CDR3 is 13 residues long. Germline loops: CDR1 SEHNR, CDR2 FQNEAQ (reference sequence). The CDR3 DNA reads TGTGCCAGCAGCTTTATGGGACAGGAGACCCAGTACTTC. It encodes CASSFMGQETQYF.

This CDR3 is CASSEVGRPETQYF. As DNA, the CDR3 is TGTGCCAGCAGTGAAGTAGGGCGACCGGAGACCCAGTACTTC. The chain recombines TRBV25-1 with TRBJ2-5; D is unclear. Germline lookup yields CDR1 MGHDK and CDR2 SYGVNS. CDR3 length: 14 residues. The V end lost 2 bases, the J end lost 5 bases, and 12 bases lay between the germline ends.

This clonotype was observed at least ten times. V gene TRBV13 combines with J gene TRBJ2-7, with 10 bases matching TRBD2. The CDR3 totals 15 residues. Germline V lookup: CDR1 PRHDT, CDR2 FYEKMQ (reference sequence). Trimming cost V 3 bases and J 4 bases; bases outside gene matches: 6. CDR3 region: CASSFKREGPYEQYF. CDR3 bases: TGTGCCAGCAGCTTCAAGCGGGAGGGCCCGTACGAGCAGTACTTC. The whole variable domain, remainder taken from reference TRBV13 and TRBJ2-7, is AAGVIQSPRHLIKEKRETATLKCYPIPRHDTVYWYQQGPGQDPQFLISFYEKMQSDKGSIPDRFSAQQFSDYHSELNMSSLELGDSALYFCASSFKREGPYEQYFGPGTRLTVT.

The chain has TRBV6-2 or TRBV6-3 and TRBJ2-7; D is uncertain. The CDR3 extends over 13 amino acids. Deletions cut 2 bases from V and 3 bases from J, with 8 bases between. Germline CDR1 MNHEY, CDR2 SVGEGT. The CDR3 DNA sequence: TGTGCCAGCAGTTACCCCTACTACTACGAGCAGTACTTC. Encoded protein: CASSYPYYYEQYF.

This clonotype was detected many times. This rearrangement joins TRBV6-4 to TRBJ1-1; tentative D call: TRBD1 (5 bases). The CDR3 totals 13 residues. The ends were cut back, 0 bases at V and 5 bases at J, with 7 bases in the middle. Germline CDR1 and CDR2: MRHNA and SNTAGT. The DNA of the CDR3 is TGTGCCAGCAGTGACTCCCCAGGGACTGAAGCTTTCTTT. The encoded protein is CASSDSPGTEAFF.

V gene TRBV24-1 combines with J gene TRBJ2-7, with 7 bases fitting TRBD1. The germline V gene encodes CDR1 KGHDR and CDR2 SFDVKD. With 1 base clipped from V and 7 bases from J, the junction kept 3 bases outside the gene matches. This CDR3 has 13 amino acids. The CDR3 sequence is CATSDLGGGEQYF. DNA for the CDR3: TGTGCCACCAGTGATTTAGGGGGCGGGGAGCAGTACTTC.

This clonotype was observed a handful of times. An end of the junction differs from the germline gene, which may be a read error. This sequence joins TRBV27 and TRBJ2-7; 9 bases line up with TRBD1. The CDR3 has 14 amino acids. Germline lookup yields CDR1 MNHEY and CDR2 SMNVEV (reference sequence). In nucleotides, the CDR3 is TGTGCCAGCAGGCCGGGACAGGGCTCCAACGAGCAGTACTTC. Protein sequence: CASRPGQGSNEQYF.

V and J are TRBV7-9 and TRBJ1-4, with 7 bases lining up with TRBD1. The CDR3 extends over 16 amino acids. V lost 1 base, J lost 0 bases, and 2 bases stayed unmatched. From germline, CDR1 is SEHNR and CDR2 FQNEAQ (reference sequence). The CDR3 sequence is CASSLDGTATNEKLFF. CDR3 coding DNA: TGTGCCAGCAGCTTAGACGGGACAGCAACTAATGAAAAACTGTTTTTT.

This clonotype was observed at least ten times. The genes are TRBV19 and TRBJ1-1; no definite D call. Trimming removed 3 bases at V and 1 base at J, with 6 bases between. CDR1 is LNHDA, CDR2 SQIVND, per germline (reference sequence). The length of the CDR3 is 13 residues. The CDR3: CASSILTNTEAFF. CDR3 bases: TGTGCCAGTAGTATCTTGACGAACACTGAAGCTTTCTTT.

The table lists this clonotype with many counts. The chain employs TRBV7-2 and TRBJ2-5; tentative D call: TRBD2 (6 bases). CDR3 length: 13 amino acids. Deletions cut 4 bases from V and 3 bases from J, with 9 bases between. Germline V gives CDR1 SGHTA, CDR2 FQGNSA. CDR3 region: CASSSGRKETQYF. In nucleotides, the CDR3 is TGTGCCAGCAGCTCCGGGAGAAAAGAGACCCAGTACTTC.

This clonotype was detected a few times. The chain combines TRBV30 with TRBJ1-6; D is ambiguous. The CDR3 length is 15 residues. Trimming stripped 3 bases from V and 8 bases from J, with 17 bases between. Germline values: CDR1 GTSNPN, CDR2 SVGIG (reference sequence). The DNA of the CDR3 is TGTGCCTGGAGCGTATTAGGTGTCAGCGATTCACCCCTCCACTTT. This encodes CAWSVLGVSDSPLHF.

A remark on this clonotype: Being one base from a much bigger clone, this may be a read error. The chain is built from TRBV20-1 and TRBJ2-7; D gene ambiguous. The DNA end favors TRBJ2-1, so the J call may be wrong. The CDR3 sequence is 11 residues long. Germline V lookup: CDR1 DFQATT, CDR2 SNEGSKA (reference sequence). The CDR3 sequence: CSVLPGSEQFF. The CDR3 DNA is TGCAGTGTCCTCCCGGGTAGTGAGCAGTTCTTC.

The chain links TRBV7-9 to TRBJ1-2; 7 bases map to TRBD1. Germline V gene lookup returns CDR1 SEHNR and CDR2 FQNEAQ (reference sequence). CDR3 length equals 15 residues. V was clipped by 7 bases and J by 7 bases; unmatched bases: 15. In DNA form, the CDR3 reads TGTGCCAGCACCTACGACAGGGTGGTTCGCTCTGGCTACACCTTC. Protein: CASTYDRVVRSGYTF.

The chain combines TRBV18 with TRBJ2-5; possible D gene TRBD1, 6 bases. Per the germline V gene, CDR1 is KGHSH and CDR2 is LQKENI. Trimming pared 4 bases from V and 1 base from J, leaving 10 bases between. The CDR3 spans 14 residues. Here the CDR3 reads CASSLRQVQETQYF. The CDR3, as DNA: TGTGCCAGCTCACTCAGACAGGTCCAAGAGACCCAGTACTTC.

The chain employs TRBV24-1 and TRBJ2-7, with 7 bases matching TRBD1. V was pared by 3 bases and J by 2 bases, with 6 bases of the junction left unmatched. Germline V CDR1 and CDR2: KGHDR, SFDVKD. CDR3 length: 15 amino acids. For the CDR3, the DNA is TGTGCCACCAGTGATCCTGGGGACAGCACCTACGAGCAGTACTTC. Translated, it gives CATSDPGDSTYEQYF.

For this clonotype: A junction end diverges from the germline sequence, so it may reflect a read error. The chain is built from TRBV11-2 and TRBJ2-5, with 9 bases that match TRBD1. This CDR3 region has 15 residues. Germline values: CDR1 SGHAT, CDR2 FQNNGV. The CDR3 protein is CASSQDGQGQETRYF. CDR3 DNA: TGTGCCAGCAGCCAGGACGGACAGGGGCAAGAGACCCGGTACTTC.

This clonotype was counted many times. The gene calls are TRBV6-1 and TRBJ2-6; 10 nucleotides match TRBD1. There are 17 residues in the CDR3. The V and J ends lost 4 bases and 3 bases, in that order; junction bases with no gene match: 6. The germline V gene has CDR1 MNHNS and CDR2 SASEGT. The CDR3 here is CASSARDRGRGANVLTF. CDR3 DNA: TGTGCCAGCAGTGCCCGGGACAGGGGTCGTGGGGCCAACGTCCTGACTTTC.

This clonotype has a single count. The chain joins TRBV29-1 to TRBJ1-2; 7 bases fit TRBD1. The CDR3 contains 12 residues. Germline lookup yields CDR1 SQVTM and CDR2 ANQGSEA. Losses at the gene ends were 8 bases for V and 6 bases for J; bases not matched to a gene: 9. In nucleotides, the CDR3 is TGCAGCTTGGCCGTTACAGGGGATGGCTACACCTTC. Protein sequence: CSLAVTGDGYTF.

The genes are TRBV7-2 and TRBJ2-7; 8 bases align to TRBD2. The DNA end lines up better with TRBJ2-5; the J call may be wrong. Germline CDR1 SGHTA, CDR2 FQGNSA. The CDR3 is 16 residues long. The CDR3 bases are TGTGCCAGCAGCTTATTGAGCGGGAGCTTCTGGGAGACCCAGTACTTC. This sequence encodes CASSLLSGSFWETQYF.

This clonotype was seen ten or more times. The chain carries TRBV15 and TRBJ1-4; 9 bases are a match to TRBD1. Germline V lookup: CDR1 LNHNV, CDR2 YYDKDF (reference sequence). The CDR3 length is 14 residues. After removal of 5 bases from V and 6 bases from J, the junction contained 4 bases not matched to a gene. The CDR3 DNA follows: TGTGCCACCAGCTCTCGGGACAGGGATGAAAAACTGTTTTTT. It specifies CATSSRDRDEKLFF.

This sequence joins TRBV29-1 and TRBJ2-7; maybe TRBD1 (6 bases). This CDR3 contains 12 residues. Germline CDR1 and CDR2: SQVTM and ANQGSEA. V was shortened by 3 bases and J by 3 bases, with 9 bases between the two germline ends. The CDR3 DNA follows: TGCAGCGTTGATAGGGGGAGCTACGAGCAGTACTTC. Residues: CSVDRGSYEQYF.

This chain uses TRBV5-6 with TRBJ1-5; D gene unclear. The CDR3 runs 17 residues. V was trimmed by 4 bases and J by 4 bases, leaving 21 bases between them. From germline, CDR1 is SGHDT and CDR2 YYEEEE. In nucleotides, the CDR3 is TGTGCCAGCAGCCGTGAGCAGCCGGGAACGCCTAATCAGCCCCAGCATTTT. The encoded protein is CASSREQPGTPNQPQHF. The complete variable domain, with remaining parts taken from reference TRBV5-6 and TRBJ1-5, reads DAGVTQSPTHLIKTRGQQVTLRCSPKSGHDTVSWYQQALGQGPQFIFQYYEEEERQRGNFPDRFSGHQFPNYSSELNVNALLLGDSALYLCASSREQPGTPNQPQHFGDGTRLSIL.

V usage is TRBV24-1 and J usage is TRBJ2-3, with D perhaps TRBD1 (5 bases). In germline, CDR1 is KGHDR, CDR2 SFDVKD. CDR3 length: 16 amino acids. Deletions cut 4 bases from V and 1 base from J, with 14 bases between. The CDR3 spells CATSDSGQGGTDTQYF. The CDR3, as DNA: TGTGCCACCAGTGACAGTGGACAAGGGGGCACAGATACGCAGTATTTT.